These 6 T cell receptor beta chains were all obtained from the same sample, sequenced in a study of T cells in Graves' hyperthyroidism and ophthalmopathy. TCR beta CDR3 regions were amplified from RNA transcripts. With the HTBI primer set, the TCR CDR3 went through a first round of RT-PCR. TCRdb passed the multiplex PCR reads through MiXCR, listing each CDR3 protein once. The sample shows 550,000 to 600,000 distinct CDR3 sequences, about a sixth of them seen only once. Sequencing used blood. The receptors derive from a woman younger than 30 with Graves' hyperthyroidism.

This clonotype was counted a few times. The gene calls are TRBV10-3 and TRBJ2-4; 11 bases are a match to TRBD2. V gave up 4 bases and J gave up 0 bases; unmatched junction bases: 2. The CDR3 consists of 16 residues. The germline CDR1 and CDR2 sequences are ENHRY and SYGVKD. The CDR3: CAISAGLAVAKNIQYF. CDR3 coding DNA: TGTGCCATCAGTGCGGGACTAGCGGTAGCCAAAAACATTCAGTACTTC.

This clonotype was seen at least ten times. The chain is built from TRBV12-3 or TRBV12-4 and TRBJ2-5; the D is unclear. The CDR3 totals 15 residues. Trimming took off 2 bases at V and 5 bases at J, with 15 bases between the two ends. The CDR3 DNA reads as TGTGCCAGCAGTTTATGGGCGGTCGGGTCGGAGACCCAGTACTTC. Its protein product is CASSLWAVGSETQYF.

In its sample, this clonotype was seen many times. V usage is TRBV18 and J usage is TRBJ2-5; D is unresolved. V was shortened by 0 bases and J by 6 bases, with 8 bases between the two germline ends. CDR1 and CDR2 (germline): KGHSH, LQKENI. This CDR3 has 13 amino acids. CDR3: CASSPPAPQTQYF. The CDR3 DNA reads TGTGCCAGCTCACCACCGGCCCCGCAGACCCAGTACTTC.

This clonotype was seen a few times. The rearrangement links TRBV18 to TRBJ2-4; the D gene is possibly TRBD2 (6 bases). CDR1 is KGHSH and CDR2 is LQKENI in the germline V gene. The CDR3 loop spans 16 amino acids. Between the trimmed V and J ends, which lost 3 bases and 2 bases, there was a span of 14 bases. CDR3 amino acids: CASSPVGTPPKNIQYF. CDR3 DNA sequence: TGTGCCAGCTCACCGGTAGGGACTCCTCCCAAAAACATTCAGTACTTC. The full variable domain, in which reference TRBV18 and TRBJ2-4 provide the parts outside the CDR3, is NAGVMQNPRHLVRRRGQEARLRCSPMKGHSHVYWYRQLPEEGLKFMVYLQKENIIDESGMPKERFSAEFPKEGPSILRIQQVVRGDSAAYFCASSPVGTPPKNIQYFGAGTRLSVL.

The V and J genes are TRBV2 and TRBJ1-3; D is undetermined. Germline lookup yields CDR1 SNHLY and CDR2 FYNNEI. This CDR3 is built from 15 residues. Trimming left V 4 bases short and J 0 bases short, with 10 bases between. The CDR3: CASSALSISGNTIYF. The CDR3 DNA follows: TGTGCCAGCAGTGCCCTTTCAATCTCTGGAAACACCATATATTTT.

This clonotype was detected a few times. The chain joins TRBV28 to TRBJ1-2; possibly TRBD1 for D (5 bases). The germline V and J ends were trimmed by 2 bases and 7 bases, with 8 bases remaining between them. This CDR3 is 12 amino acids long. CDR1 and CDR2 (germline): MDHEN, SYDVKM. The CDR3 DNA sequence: TGTGCCAGCAGTTTACAGGGAAGTGGCTACACCTTC. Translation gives CASSLQGSGYTF.